The 30 T cell receptor beta chains listed next were all sequenced from one sample in a study of cytomegalovirus exposure and HLA in healthy donors. Clones were read by immunoSEQ multiplex PCR, and TCRdb kept only the in-frame ones, dropping some. The repertoire holds around 99,000 clones, with about 88% as singletons. The sequenced sample was PBMCs. The receptors derive from a woman aged 18 to 35 in good health and CMV-seronegative.

The rearrangement uses TRBV15 and TRBJ2-7; 10 bases are a match to TRBD2. This CDR3 has 17 residues. CDR1 is LNHNV and CDR2 is YYDKDF in the germline V gene (reference sequence). V dropped 0 bases and J dropped 6; count of bases not matched to a gene: 11. DNA for the CDR3: TGTGCCACCAGCAGAGAGTCAAGCGGGGGGGCCTTAGGCGAGCAGTACTTC. It specifies CATSRESSGGALGEQYF.

The rearrangement uses TRBV9 and TRBJ1-3; TRBD1 matches 7 bases. V dropped 3 bases and J dropped 2; count of bases not matched to a gene: 2. This CDR3 is 14 amino acids long. Germline V gene lookup returns CDR1 SGDLS and CDR2 YYNGEE. This CDR3 is CASSDRGPGNTIYF. In nucleotides, the CDR3 is TGTGCCAGCAGCGATAGGGGGCCTGGAAACACCATATATTTT. The full variable domain, with the rest looked up from reference TRBV9 and TRBJ1-3, is DSGVTQTPKHLITATGQRVTLRCSPRSGDLSVYWYQQSLDQGLQFLIQYYNGEERAKGNILERFSAQQFPDLHSELNLSSLELGDSALYFCASSDRGPGNTIYFGEGSWLTVV.

The chain uses TRBV7-3 and TRBJ2-3; TRBD2 matches 11 bases. The CDR3 runs to 17 residues. The germline V gene has CDR1 SGHTA and CDR2 FQGTGA. The J segment lost 2 bases and the V segment lost 5 bases, leaving 9 bases of the junction unmatched. The CDR3 protein is CASSATGLADSTDTQYF. The CDR3 nucleotides are TGTGCCAGCAGCGCTACGGGACTAGCGGATTCCACAGATACGCAGTATTTT.

The chain uses TRBV25-1 and TRBJ2-7, with no clear D. The CDR3 has 14 residues. Germline V gives CDR1 MGHDK, CDR2 SYGVNS. V was trimmed by 1 base and J by 3 bases, leaving 10 bases between them. CDR3 nucleotides: TGTGCCAGCAGTGAATTCGGCGAGGTCTACGAGCAGTACTTC. This sequence encodes CASSEFGEVYEQYF.

This sequence joins TRBV28 and TRBJ2-7; 8 nucleotides line up with TRBD1. The CDR3 totals 15 residues. Germline CDR1 and CDR2: MDHEN and SYDVKM. With V trimmed by 4 bases and J by 2 bases, 7 bases remained unmatched. CDR3 DNA: TGTGCCAGCAGTTCCCCCGGGACAGGCCCCTACGAGCAGTACTTC. Translating gives CASSSPGTGPYEQYF.

The chain couples TRBV7-6 to TRBJ2-5; tentatively, D is TRBD2 (6 bases). V lost 10 bases, J lost 7 bases, and 22 bases lay in between. There are 14 residues in the CDR3. The germline V gene encodes CDR1 SGHVS and CDR2 FNYEAQ. The CDR3: CATWDGSAGGTQYF. The CDR3, as DNA: TGTGCCACTTGGGACGGATCCGCCGGGGGGACCCAGTACTTC.

The chain uses TRBV30 and TRBJ2-4; D might be TRBD2 (6 bases). Trimming stripped 2 bases from V and 6 bases from J, with 11 bases between. Per the germline V gene, CDR1 is GTSNPN and CDR2 is SVGIG (reference sequence). This CDR3 is 13 amino acids long. Written as DNA, the CDR3 is TGTGCCTGGAGTATAAGGGGAGGAAACATTCAGTACTTC. Translating it yields CAWSIRGGNIQYF.

V is TRBV28 and J is TRBJ2-7; D uncertain. The CDR3 has 15 residues. In germline, CDR1 is MDHEN, CDR2 SYDVKM. Trimming took off 2 bases at V and 4 bases at J, with 15 bases between the two ends. Written as DNA, the CDR3 is TGTGCCAGCAGTTTAGAGGCAGCTCTCTCGTACGAGCAGTACTTC. Its protein product is CASSLEAALSYEQYF.

The rearrangement uses TRBV5-4 and TRBJ2-1, with D possibly TRBD2 on 6 matching bases. CDR1 is SGHNT and CDR2 is YYREEE in the germline V gene (reference sequence). Between the trimmed V and J ends, which lost 4 bases and 7 bases, there was a span of 18 bases. There are 15 residues in the CDR3. This CDR3 is CASSPGLLRRNEQFF. The CDR3 DNA is TGTGCCAGCAGCCCGGGACTCCTAAGGAGGAATGAGCAGTTCTTC.

This clone came up once. The rearrangement links TRBV7-2 to TRBJ1-4, with TRBD1 matching 7 bases. Trimming took 7 bases from V and 1 from J; bases not matched to a gene: 3. The CDR3 loop spans 14 amino acids. Germline V gene lookup returns CDR1 SGHTA and CDR2 FQGNSA. The CDR3 DNA reads as TGTGCCAGCATTTACAGGGGAACTAATGAAAAACTGTTTTTT. Its translation is CASIYRGTNEKLFF. The full variable domain, rest sourced from reference TRBV7-2 and TRBJ1-4, is GAGVSQSPSNKVTEKGKDVELRCDPISGHTALYWYRQSLGQGLEFLIYFQGNSAPDKSGLPSDRFSAERTGGSVSTLTIQRTQQEDSAVYLCASIYRGTNEKLFFGSGTQLSVL.

As to this clone: The same CDR3 arises from other DNA sequences in this sample as well. The chain recombines TRBV4-3 with TRBJ2-5, with D possibly TRBD1 on 5 matching bases. Trimming removed 0 bases from V and 3 bases from J, with 5 bases in between. Per the germline V gene, CDR1 is LGHNA and CDR2 is YSLEER. This CDR3 has 13 amino acids. DNA of the CDR3: TGCGCCAGCAGCCAAGACAGGGAAGAGACCCAGTACTTC. Amino acid sequence: CASSQDREETQYF.

The chain links TRBV29-1 to TRBJ1-2; possible D gene TRBD1, 5 bases. V dropped 0 bases and J dropped 0 bases, with 20 bases sitting between them. This CDR3 has 18 amino acids. CDR1 and CDR2 (germline): SQVTM, ANQGSEA. The CDR3 DNA reads as TGCAGCGTTGAAGACGGGGGAATGGCAGGCCCCTCTAACTATGGCTACACCTTC. Translation: CSVEDGGMAGPSNYGYTF. Full variable domain (rest looked up from reference TRBV29-1 and TRBJ1-2): SAVISQKPSRDICQRGTSLTIQCQVDSQVTMMFWYRQQPGQSLTLIATANQGSEATYESGFVIDKFPISRPNLTFSTLTVSNMSPEDSSIYLCSVEDGGMAGPSNYGYTFGSGTRLTVV.

The rearrangement joins TRBV7-8 to TRBJ1-1; 8 bases are shared with TRBD1. Trimming cost V 1 base and J 1 base; bases outside gene matches: 5. CDR1 is SGHVS and CDR2 is FQNEAQ in the germline V gene. This CDR3 comprises 16 residues. The CDR3 protein is CASSLGGTGQNTEAFF. DNA for the CDR3: TGTGCCAGCAGCTTAGGCGGGACAGGACAGAACACTGAAGCTTTCTTT.

The chain recombines TRBV7-8 with TRBJ2-5; 9 bases fit TRBD1. Germline CDR1 SGHVS, CDR2 FQNEAQ. J gave up 5 bases and V 0 bases, and 7 bases lay outside the gene matches. The CDR3 loop spans 16 amino acids. The CDR3 DNA follows: TGTGCCAGCAGCTTAGCGGGGACAGGGTTTGTGGAGACCCAGTACTTC. It encodes CASSLAGTGFVETQYF.

The chain uses TRBV11-3 and TRBJ2-7; unclear D gene. V was trimmed by 1 base and J by 4 bases, leaving 8 bases between them. CDR1 is SGHNT, CDR2 YENEEA, per germline. The CDR3 runs 13 residues. CDR3 nucleotides: TGTGCCAGCAGCTTAGCATCCGAGTACGAGCAGTACTTC. Protein product: CASSLASEYEQYF.

The chain joins TRBV4-3 to TRBJ1-5; 9 nucleotides match TRBD1. The J segment lost 4 bases and the V segment lost 0 bases, leaving 7 bases of the junction unmatched. This CDR3 contains 17 residues. Germline lookup yields CDR1 LGHNA and CDR2 YSLEER. The chain's CDR3 is CASSQDDGQGRNQPQHF. As DNA, the CDR3 is TGCGCCAGCAGCCAAGACGACGGACAGGGGAGAAATCAGCCCCAGCATTTT.

The chain links TRBV7-6 to TRBJ2-2; a possible D gene is TRBD1 (5 bases). Germline V gene lookup returns CDR1 SGHVS and CDR2 FNYEAQ. V was cut by 5 bases and J by 8 bases, with 9 bases left in between. This CDR3 is built from 12 residues. CDR3 region: CASSLDRGELFF. CDR3 sequence (DNA): TGTGCCAGCAGCCTTGACAGAGGGGAGCTGTTTTTT.

V gene TRBV9 combines with J gene TRBJ1-4; 7 bases fit TRBD1. V gave up 2 bases and J gave up 5 bases; unmatched junction bases: 6. Per germline, CDR1 SGDLS and CDR2 YYNGEE. The CDR3 covers 15 residues. In DNA, the CDR3 is TGTGCCAGCAGCGTGACCGGGACAGAGAATGAAAAACTGTTTTTT. Translating it yields CASSVTGTENEKLFF. Complete variable domain (other parts from reference TRBV9 and TRBJ1-4): DSGVTQTPKHLITATGQRVTLRCSPRSGDLSVYWYQQSLDQGLQFLIQYYNGEERAKGNILERFSAQQFPDLHSELNLSSLELGDSALYFCASSVTGTENEKLFFGSGTQLSVL.

The chain is built from TRBV19 and TRBJ1-4; 8 bases fit TRBD1. V was clipped by 5 bases and J by 8 bases; unmatched bases: 4. The CDR3 loop spans 13 amino acids. The V gene's germline CDR1 is LNHDA and CDR2 SQIVND (reference sequence). The CDR3: CASSFGTGEKLFF. DNA of the CDR3: TGTGCCAGTAGTTTTGGGACAGGCGAAAAACTGTTTTTT.

This rearrangement joins TRBV6-5 to TRBJ2-3, with 7 bases identical to TRBD2. V lost 0 bases to trimming and J lost 2 bases; unmatched junction nucleotides: 5. The CDR3 contains 16 residues. The germline CDR1 and CDR2 sequences are MNHEY and SVGAGI. In DNA form, the CDR3 reads TGTGCCAGCAGTTACTCGACGGGGGGTCTCACAGATACGCAGTATTTT. Its protein is CASSYSTGGLTDTQYF.

CDR3 coding DNA: TGTGCCAGCCCCCGGGAGGGGTACACCGGGGAGCTGTTTTTT. Translated, it gives CASPREGYTGELFF. The chain links TRBV7-2 to TRBJ2-2; 8 bases fit TRBD2. The germline gives CDR1 SGHTA, CDR2 FQGNSA. The CDR3 runs 14 residues. V gave up 8 bases and J gave up 3 bases; unmatched junction bases: 5. The full variable domain, its missing parts supplied by reference TRBV7-2 and TRBJ2-2, is GAGVSQSPSNKVTEKGKDVELRCDPISGHTALYWYRQSLGQGLEFLIYFQGNSAPDKSGLPSDRFSAERTGGSVSTLTIQRTQQEDSAVYLCASPREGYTGELFFGEGSRLTVL.

The gene calls are TRBV6-1 and TRBJ2-4; D is perhaps TRBD1 (6 bases). Germline values: CDR1 MNHNS, CDR2 SASEGT. Trimming left V 2 bases short and J 0 bases short, with 17 bases between. The CDR3 has 18 amino acids. CDR3 nucleotides: TGTGCCAGCAGTGAAAGCAGTTGGACAGTGGAAGCCAAAAACATTCAGTACTTC. Its protein is CASSESSWTVEAKNIQYF.

The rearrangement links TRBV6-5 to TRBJ1-1; 8 nucleotides match TRBD1. The J segment lost 5 bases and the V segment lost 2 bases, leaving 7 bases of the junction unmatched. CDR1 is MNHEY, CDR2 SVGAGI, per germline. CDR3 length equals 15 residues. The CDR3 DNA sequence: TGTGCCAGCAGTTACGGGCAGGGGGCGTGGACTGAAGCTTTCTTT. Residues: CASSYGQGAWTEAFF.

This clone was recorded once. The V and J genes are TRBV19 and TRBJ1-2, with 9 bases fitting TRBD1. There are 15 residues in the CDR3. With 1 base clipped from V and 6 bases from J, the junction kept 6 bases outside the gene matches. Germline lookup yields CDR1 LNHDA and CDR2 SQIVND (reference sequence). The CDR3 here is CASSIVGTGIHGYTF. The CDR3 DNA is TGTGCCAGTAGTATAGTAGGGACAGGGATCCATGGCTACACCTTC.

This CDR3 is CASSLHLKPHTEAFF. CDR3 DNA sequence: TGTGCCAGCAGTTTACACCTAAAACCCCACACTGAAGCTTTCTTT. The genes are TRBV27 and TRBJ1-1; no clear D. Germline CDR1 MNHEY, CDR2 SMNVEV (reference sequence). V lost 2 bases and J 3 bases, leaving 13 bases between the germline ends. CDR3 length: 15 amino acids.

This chain joins TRBV28 and TRBJ1-5, with D uncertain. V was trimmed by 7 bases and J by 6 bases, leaving 10 bases between them. The germline V gene encodes CDR1 MDHEN and CDR2 SYDVKM. This CDR3 comprises 12 residues. The CDR3 reads CASKVGSQPQHF. The CDR3 DNA sequence: TGTGCCAGCAAGGTCGGGAGTCAGCCCCAGCATTTT.

The rearrangement joins TRBV2 to TRBJ1-2, with a tentative D call TRBD1 (6 bases). The germline gives CDR1 SNHLY, CDR2 FYNNEI. V dropped 4 bases and J dropped 8 bases, with 20 bases sitting between them. The CDR3 loop spans 15 amino acids. This CDR3 is CASSVGGAPFGGYTF. CDR3 nucleotides: TGTGCCAGCAGTGTCGGGGGGGCGCCATTTGGGGGCTACACCTTC.

The rearrangement joins TRBV19 to TRBJ2-7, with 8 bases lining up with TRBD2. Germline-derived CDR1 and CDR2 are LNHDA and SQIVND (reference sequence). The CDR3 totals 14 residues. Losses at the gene ends were 7 bases for V and 2 bases for J; bases not matched to a gene: 7. The CDR3 region has the DNA TGTGCCAGTAAGGGTCAAGCGGGAGCCTACGAGCAGTACTTC. Its protein product is CASKGQAGAYEQYF.

This clone was detected only once. V gene TRBV7-2 combines with J gene TRBJ2-6, with D perhaps matching TRBD1 (6 bases). V was trimmed by 0 bases and J by 3 bases, leaving 9 bases between them. CDR3 size: 16 residues. In germline, CDR1 is SGHTA, CDR2 FQGNSA. The CDR3 here is CASSLAGAGGANVLTF. CDR3 nucleotides: TGTGCCAGCAGCTTAGCGGGGGCGGGTGGGGCCAACGTCCTGACTTTC.

The chain is built from TRBV4-2 and TRBJ1-2, with 8 bases lining up with TRBD1. The V gene's germline CDR1 is LGHNA and CDR2 YNFKEQ. CDR3 length equals 15 residues. V shed 5 bases and J 8 bases; nucleotides not matched to a gene: 13. DNA for the CDR3: TGTGCCAGCAGCTCCCACAGGGACAGGCCCAGGGGCTACACCTTC. This gives the protein CASSSHRDRPRGYTF.